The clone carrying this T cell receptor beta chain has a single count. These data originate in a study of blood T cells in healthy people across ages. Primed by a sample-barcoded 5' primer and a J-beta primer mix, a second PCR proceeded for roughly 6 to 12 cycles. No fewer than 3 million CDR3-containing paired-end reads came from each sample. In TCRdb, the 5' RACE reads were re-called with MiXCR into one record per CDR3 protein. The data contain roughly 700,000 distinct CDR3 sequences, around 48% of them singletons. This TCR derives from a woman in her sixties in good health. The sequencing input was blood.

The CDR3 DNA is TGTGCCAGCAGCCCTCTTGGCACCTCTAGCACAGATACGCAGTATTTT. It translates to CASSPLGTSSTDTQYF. V is TRBV3-1 and J is TRBJ2-3; no clear D gene. V was clipped by 4 bases and J by 0 bases, with 14 bases between them. The CDR3 is 16 residues long. Germline CDR1 and CDR2: LGHDT and YNNKEL (reference sequence).